This T cell receptor (beta chain) was observed in a study of blood T cell repertoires in COVID-19. Across the study: T cells, B-cell-depleted T cells, or PBMCs supplied cDNA or gDNA.

Germline loops: CDR1 LGHDT, CDR2 YNNKEL (reference sequence). The CDR3 spans 17 residues. After removal of 4 bases from V and 0 bases from J, the junction contained 9 bases not matched to a gene. Measured with immunoSEQ multiplex PCR; TCRdb has only the in-frame clones, and not every one. This table holds approximately 210,000 clones, around four fifths found once. The TCR originated in a man aged 25-40 years with active or convalescent COVID-19. The V call is TRBV3-1 (or the pseudogene TRBV3-2), the J call TRBJ2-1; TRBD1 matches 7 bases. Input material: peripheral blood. As DNA, the CDR3 is TGTGCCAGCAGCCGAGCCCCGGGACAGAGCTCCTACAATGAGCAGTTCTTC. The encoded protein is CASSRAPGQSSYNEQFF.